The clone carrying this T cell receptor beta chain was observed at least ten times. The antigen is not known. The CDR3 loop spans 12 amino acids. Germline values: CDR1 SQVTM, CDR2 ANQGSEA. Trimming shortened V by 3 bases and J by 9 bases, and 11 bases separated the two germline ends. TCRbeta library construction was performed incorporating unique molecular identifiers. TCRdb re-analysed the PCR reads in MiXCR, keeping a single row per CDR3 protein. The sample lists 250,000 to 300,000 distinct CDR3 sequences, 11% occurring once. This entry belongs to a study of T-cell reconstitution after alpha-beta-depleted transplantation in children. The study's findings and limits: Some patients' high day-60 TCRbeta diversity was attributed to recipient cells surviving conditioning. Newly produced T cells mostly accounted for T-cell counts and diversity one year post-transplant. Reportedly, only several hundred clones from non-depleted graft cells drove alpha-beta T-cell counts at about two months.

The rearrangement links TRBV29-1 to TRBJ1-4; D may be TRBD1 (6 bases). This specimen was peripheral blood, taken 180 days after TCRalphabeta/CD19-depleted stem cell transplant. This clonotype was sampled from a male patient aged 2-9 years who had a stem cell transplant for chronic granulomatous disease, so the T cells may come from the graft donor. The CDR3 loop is CSVDEGGQKLFF. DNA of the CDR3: TGCAGCGTTGACGAAGGGGGACAAAAACTGTTTTTT.